This T cell receptor beta chain was profiled in a study of shared clonotypes between healthy human individuals. Looking at the study overall: Donors were two women and three men aged 18 to 49.

A note on this clone: Its antigen is not identified.

Study results and caveats: Clonotype sharing among donors was expected to depend on sequencing depth.

V lost 8 bases, J lost 0 bases, and 18 bases lay in between. The CDR3 has 15 amino acids. Germline-derived CDR1 and CDR2 are GTSNPN and SVGIG (reference sequence). Method: immunoSEQ multiplex PCR; TCRdb's copy keeps in-frame clones and lacks some. Of 2 million to 3 million clones detected, 93% appear once; the ten largest clones hold around 0.4%. Material for sequencing was naive CD4+ T cells from PBMCs. Noted subset: CD45RA+ positively selected. The receptor was isolated from a man younger than 30 in good health. Some clones in this sample may be carry-over from other donors' samples. The rearrangement joins TRBV30 to TRBJ2-3; TRBD2 might be the D (6 bases). The DNA of the CDR3 is TGTGCCGGCTCCGGGACTCAGACTAGCACAGATACGCAGTATTTT. Its translation is CAGSGTQTSTDTQYF.